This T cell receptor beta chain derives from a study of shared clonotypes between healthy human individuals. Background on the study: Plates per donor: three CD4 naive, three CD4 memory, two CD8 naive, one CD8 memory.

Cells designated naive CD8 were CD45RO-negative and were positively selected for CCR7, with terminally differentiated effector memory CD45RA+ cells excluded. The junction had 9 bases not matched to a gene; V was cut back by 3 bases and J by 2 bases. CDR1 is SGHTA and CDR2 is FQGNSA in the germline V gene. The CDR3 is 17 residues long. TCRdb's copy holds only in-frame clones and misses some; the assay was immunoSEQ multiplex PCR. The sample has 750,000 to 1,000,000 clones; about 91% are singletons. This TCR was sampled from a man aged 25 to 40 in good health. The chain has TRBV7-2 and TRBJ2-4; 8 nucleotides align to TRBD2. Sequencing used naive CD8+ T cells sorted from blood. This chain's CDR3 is CASSLFPGGSSKNIQYF. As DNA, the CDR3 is TGTGCCAGCAGCTTGTTTCCGGGAGGGAGTTCCAAAAACATTCAGTACTTC.